This TCR beta chain was found in a study of shared clonotypes between healthy human individuals. As defined, naive CD8 cells were CD45RO-negative and positively selected for CCR7, with terminally differentiated effector memory CD45RA+ cells excluded. DNA at around 200 ng, 25,000 to 30,000 T cell genomes, went into sorted-subset replicate PCRs. In the authors' workflow: Junction-only sequences without quality scores came from ImmunoSEQ, so filtering differed. Clones were read by immunoSEQ multiplex PCR, and TCRdb kept only the in-frame ones, dropping some. The V and J calls and clone size come from that table; D and trimming were worked out from the DNA. The table lists around 1.9 million clones, just over 90% of them singletons. The CDR3 length is 14 residues. Trimming removed 3 bases from V and 0 bases from J, with 8 bases in between. Per the germline V gene, CDR1 is SNHLY and CDR2 is FYNNEI.

The sequencing input was naive CD8+ T cells from PBMCs. This sequence joins TRBV2 and TRBJ1-2; D possibly corresponds to TRBD1 (5 bases). The TCR originated in a man between 18 and 29 years old in good health. Some clones in this sample may be carry-over from other donors' samples. CDR3 sequence (DNA): TGTGCCAGCAGTGATGCGGGGGCTAACTATGGCTACACCTTC. Translated: CASSDAGANYGYTF.